The rows below give T cell receptor beta chains drawn from one sample of a study of T cell responses to AZD1222 COVID-19 vaccine. Sequencing was performed with immunoSEQ multiplex PCR; in TCRdb, only in-frame clones are kept and a portion is missing. The sample carries approximately 100,000 clones, approximately 90% recorded once. Sequencing used peripheral blood, obtained 28 days after the second AZD1222 dose. Receptor source: an adult who received the AZD1222 COVID-19 vaccine. Each CDR3 is given with its conserved first and last residue. D genes are given only for firm matches. A row's size may be missing; if present it is once, few, many or a size class.

clone_size,j_call,d_call,v_call,cdr3_nt,cdr3_aa
few,TRBJ2-3,-,TRBV9,TGTGCCAGCAGCGTAGTGGGGGGAGGCGGAGGCACAGATACGCAGTATTTT,CASSVVGGGGGTDTQYF
-,TRBJ2-1,-,TRBV5-1,TGCGCCAGCAGCTTGGGAAGTGTGACCTACAATGAGCAGTTCTTC,CASSLGSVTYNEQFF
-,TRBJ2-7,-,TRBV7-3,TGTGCCAGCAGCCTTCATCCCCCACGGATCAGCTACGAGCAGTACTTC,CASSLHPPRISYEQYF
-,TRBJ1-2,-,TRBV28,TGTGCCAGCACCCGGGAGGGCTACTATGGCTACACCTTC,CASTREGYYGYTF
once,TRBJ2-1,TRBD2,TRBV9,TGTGCCAGCAGCGATCATCTAGCGGGGCTGACGTGGGATGAGCAGTTCTTC,CASSDHLAGLTWDEQFF
-,TRBJ2-1,TRBD2,TRBV7-3,TGTGCCAGCAGCTTAAAACTAGCGGGGGCCAATGAGCAGTTCTTC,CASSLKLAGANEQFF
once,TRBJ1-2,-,TRBV12-3/TRBV12-4,TGTGCCAGCACGCGGGTATCCCATGGCTACACCTTC,CASTRVSHGYTF
-,TRBJ1-2,-,TRBV7-7,TGTGCCAGCCTTGGTGGGGGTCAAACTAACTATGGCTACACCTTC,CASLGGGQTNYGYTF
-,TRBJ1-5,TRBD1,TRBV2,TGTGCCAGCAGTGAGGGACAGGGTCCTCAGCCCCAGCATTTT,CASSEGQGPQPQHF
-,TRBJ1-1,TRBD1,TRBV5-1,TGCGCCAGCAGCCTGACAGGGCAAAGGAACACTGAAGCTTTCTTT,CASSLTGQRNTEAFF
-,TRBJ2-1,TRBD2,TRBV7-9,TGTGCCAGCAGTACTAGCGAGCAATCCATAAGGAGCTCCTACAATGAGCAGTTCTTC,CASSTSEQSIRSSYNEQFF
-,TRBJ1-1,-,TRBV18,TGTGCCAGCTCCAACCAGGGAGACACTGAAGCTTTCTTT,CASSNQGDTEAFF
-,TRBJ1-6,TRBD1,TRBV19,TGTGCCAGTAGTAAGGGACAGCTTAATAATTCACCCCTCCACTTT,CASSKGQLNNSPLHF
once,TRBJ1-4,-,TRBV5-4,TGTGCCAGCAGCTTGAAACAGGACAATGAAAAACTGTTTTTT,CASSLKQDNEKLFF
-,TRBJ2-2,TRBD1,TRBV5-4,TGTGCCAGCAGCTCCAACAGGGGCGCGAACACCGGGGAGCTGTTTTTT,CASSSNRGANTGELFF
-,TRBJ2-7,-,TRBV30,TGTGCCCCCGGGACCAAAGCCTACGAGCAGTACTTC,CAPGTKAYEQYF
-,TRBJ2-5,-,TRBV6-5,TGTGCCAGCAGTAACACGGCAGGTCTCTGGGAGACCCAGTACTTC,CASSNTAGLWETQYF
-,TRBJ2-1,-,TRBV19,TGTGCCAGTAGTATAAGTGCAGGGCTCGTTGAGCAGTTCTTC,CASSISAGLVEQFF
-,TRBJ1-5,-,TRBV20-1,TGCAGTGCTAGTAACGGCCCGGGCAATCAGCCCCAGCATTTT,CSASNGPGNQPQHF
-,TRBJ2-4,-,TRBV3-1/TRBV3-2,TGTGCCAGCAGCCAAGAAGGCAGGGGGGGCAAAAACATTCAGTACTTC,CASSQEGRGGKNIQYF
-,TRBJ1-3,TRBD1,TRBV18,TGTGCCAGCTCACCATCCGGGACAGTTCTCTCTGGAAACACCATATATTTT,CASSPSGTVLSGNTIYF
-,TRBJ1-2,-,TRBV6-5,TGTGCCAGCACCGGTTTGAGGGGCCCCATTTATGGCTACACCTTC,CASTGLRGPIYGYTF
-,TRBJ2-1,TRBD2,TRBV19,TGTGCCAGTAGTTCAAAGAGGACTAGCTCCTACAATGAGCAGTTCTTC,CASSSKRTSSYNEQFF
-,TRBJ1-1,-,TRBV7-3,TGTGCCAGCAAGGTTGTGGGACACCGGAACACTGAAGCTTTCTTT,CASKVVGHRNTEAFF
-,TRBJ2-5,-,TRBV7-2,TGTGCCAGCAGCTTCTTCAGAGAGACCCAGTACTTC,CASSFFRETQYF
once,TRBJ2-3,TRBD2,TRBV4-2,TGTGCCAGCAGCCCCACACTAGCGGGAGGACCAGATACGCAGTATTTT,CASSPTLAGGPDTQYF
-,TRBJ1-2,-,TRBV19,TGTGCCAGTAGTCCCCTAAGCCGACAGAATTATGGCTACACCTTC,CASSPLSRQNYGYTF
-,TRBJ2-1,TRBD2,TRBV6-2/TRBV6-3,TGTGCCAGCAGCCGGACTAGCCCCGGGCAGTTCTTC,CASSRTSPGQFF
-,TRBJ1-3,-,TRBV15,TGTGCCACCAGCAGAGTCCCCCGCTCTGGAAACACCATATATTTT,CATSRVPRSGNTIYF
-,TRBJ2-3,-,TRBV6-2/TRBV6-3,TGTGCCAGCAGTTACTACAGGAATGCGCAGTATTTT,CASSYYRNAQYF